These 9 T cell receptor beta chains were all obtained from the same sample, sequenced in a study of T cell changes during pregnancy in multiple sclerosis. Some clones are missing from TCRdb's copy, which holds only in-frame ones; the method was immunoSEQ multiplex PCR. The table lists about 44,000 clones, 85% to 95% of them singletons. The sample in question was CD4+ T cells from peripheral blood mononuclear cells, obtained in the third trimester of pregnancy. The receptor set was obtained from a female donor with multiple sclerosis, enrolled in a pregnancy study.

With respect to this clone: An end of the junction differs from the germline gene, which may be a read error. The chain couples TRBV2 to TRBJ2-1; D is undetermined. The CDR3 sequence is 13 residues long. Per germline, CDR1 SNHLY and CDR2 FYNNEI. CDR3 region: CASSDLRPREEFF. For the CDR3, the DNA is TGTGCCAGCAGTGATTTGCGACCGCGTGAGGAGTTCTTC.

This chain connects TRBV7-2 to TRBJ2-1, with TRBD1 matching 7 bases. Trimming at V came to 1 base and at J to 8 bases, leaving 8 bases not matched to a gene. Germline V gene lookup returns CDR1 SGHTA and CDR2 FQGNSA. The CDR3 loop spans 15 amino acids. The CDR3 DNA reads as TGTGCCAGCAGCTTAGAGCCGGGACAGTCCCATGAGCAGTTCTTC. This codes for CASSLEPGQSHEQFF.

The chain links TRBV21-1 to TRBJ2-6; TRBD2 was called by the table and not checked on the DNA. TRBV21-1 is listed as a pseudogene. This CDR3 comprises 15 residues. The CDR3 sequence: CASSKRGTGANVLTF. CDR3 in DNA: TGTGCCAGCAGCAAGAGAGGAACTGGGGCCAACGTCCTGACTTTC.

The CDR3 reads CASSWNDRLRTDTQYF. In DNA, the CDR3 is TGTGCCAGCAGCTGGAATGACAGGTTACGCACAGATACGCAGTATTTT. J is TRBJ2-3 and V is TRBV5-6, with D possibly being TRBD1 (6 bases). The V gene's germline CDR1 is SGHDT and CDR2 YYEEEE. The V end lost 3 bases, the J end lost 1 base, and 15 bases lay between the germline ends. The CDR3 sequence is 16 residues long.

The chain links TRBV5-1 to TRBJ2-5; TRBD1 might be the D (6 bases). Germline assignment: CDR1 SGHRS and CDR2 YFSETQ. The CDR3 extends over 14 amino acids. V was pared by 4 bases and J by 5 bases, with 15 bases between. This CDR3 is CASSRPGAVETQYF. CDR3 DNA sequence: TGCGCCAGCAGCCGCCCAGGGGCGGTGGAGACCCAGTACTTC.

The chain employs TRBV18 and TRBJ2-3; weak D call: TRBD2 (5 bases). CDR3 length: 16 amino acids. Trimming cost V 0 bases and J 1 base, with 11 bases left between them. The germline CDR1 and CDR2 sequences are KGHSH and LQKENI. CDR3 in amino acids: CASSPPSGGRTDTQYF. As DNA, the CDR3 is TGTGCCAGCTCACCACCCTCTGGCGGGCGCACAGATACGCAGTATTTT.

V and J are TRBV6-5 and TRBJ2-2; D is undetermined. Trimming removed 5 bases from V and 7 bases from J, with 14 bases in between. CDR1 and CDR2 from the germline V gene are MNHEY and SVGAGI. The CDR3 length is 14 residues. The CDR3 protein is CASSRLYTDGELFF. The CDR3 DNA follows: TGTGCCAGCAGTCGACTTTACACGGACGGGGAGCTGTTTTTT.

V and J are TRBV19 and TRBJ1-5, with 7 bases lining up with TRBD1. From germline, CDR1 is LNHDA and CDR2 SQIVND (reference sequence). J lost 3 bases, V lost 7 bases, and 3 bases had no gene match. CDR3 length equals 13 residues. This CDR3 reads CASNGQVNQPQHF. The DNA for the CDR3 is TGTGCCAGTAACGGACAGGTCAATCAGCCCCAGCATTTT.

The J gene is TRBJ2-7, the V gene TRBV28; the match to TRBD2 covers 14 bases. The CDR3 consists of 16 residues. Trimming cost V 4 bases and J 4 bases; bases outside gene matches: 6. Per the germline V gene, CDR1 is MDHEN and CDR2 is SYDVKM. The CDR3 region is CASSSRTSGRRYEQYF. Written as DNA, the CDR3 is TGTGCCAGCAGTTCCCGGACTAGCGGGAGGAGGTACGAGCAGTACTTC.